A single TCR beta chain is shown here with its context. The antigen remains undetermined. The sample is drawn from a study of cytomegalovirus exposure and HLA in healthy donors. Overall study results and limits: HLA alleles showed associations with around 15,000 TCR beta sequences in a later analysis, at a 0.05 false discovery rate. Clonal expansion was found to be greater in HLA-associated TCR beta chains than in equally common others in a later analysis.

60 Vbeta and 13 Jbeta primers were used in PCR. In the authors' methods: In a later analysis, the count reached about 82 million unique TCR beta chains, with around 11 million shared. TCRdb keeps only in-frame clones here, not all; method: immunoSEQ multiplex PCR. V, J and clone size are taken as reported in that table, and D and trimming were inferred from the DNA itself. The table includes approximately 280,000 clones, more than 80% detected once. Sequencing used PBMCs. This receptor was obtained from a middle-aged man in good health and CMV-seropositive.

The CDR3 DNA is TGCGCCAGCAGCCACTCCGGGACAGGGGCCAACACCGGGGAGCTGTTTTTT. It is translated as CASSHSGTGANTGELFF. The chain is built from TRBV4-1 and TRBJ2-2; 10 bases fit TRBD1. The V gene end was trimmed by 3 bases and the J gene end by 2 bases; junction bases not matched to a gene: 6. Germline V lookup: CDR1 MGHRA, CDR2 YSYEKL. This CDR3 has 17 residues.